These 3 T cell receptor beta chains were sequenced from one sample in a study of blood T cells in healthy people across ages. With a J-beta primer mix and a sample-barcoded 5' primer, a second PCR ran 7 to 11 cycles. One entry per CDR3 protein results from TCRdb running MiXCR on the 5' RACE reads. The sample lists about 1.5 million distinct CDR3 sequences, roughly 43% occurring once. Sequencing was done on a sample of blood. These receptors all come from a young woman in good health.

The chain combines TRBV6-5 with TRBJ2-1; tentatively, D is TRBD1 (6 bases). This CDR3 is 12 amino acids long. The germline V gene encodes CDR1 MNHEY and CDR2 SVGAGI. V gave up 6 bases and J gave up 10 bases, with 13 bases separating them. The CDR3 protein is CASRSQGWEQFF. As DNA, the CDR3 is TGTGCCAGCAGGTCACAGGGCTGGGAGCAGTTCTTC.

In this sample, this clonotype turned up a few times. This chain uses TRBV27 with TRBJ2-3, with a tentative D call TRBD1 (6 bases). V lost 6 bases to trimming and J lost 2 bases, with 18 bases between them. From germline, CDR1 is MNHEY and CDR2 SMNVEV (reference sequence). The CDR3 spans 16 residues. CDR3 loop: CASSRTGSWSTDTQYF. CDR3 in DNA: TGTGCCAGCAGCCGAACAGGGAGTTGGTCCACAGATACGCAGTATTTT.

Ten or more counts support this clonotype. The CDR3 loop is CSAKTPSGSYNEQYF. The CDR3 region has the DNA TGCAGTGCCAAGACCCCTAGCGGGAGCTACAATGAGCAGTACTTC. The chain joins TRBV20-1 to TRBJ2-7; TRBD2 matches at 10 bases. Germline CDR1 is DFQATT and CDR2 is SNEGSKA (reference sequence). With 6 bases clipped from V and 7 bases from J, the junction kept 15 bases outside the gene matches. The CDR3 loop spans 15 amino acids.